The T cell receptor beta chain under discussion was sequenced for a study of cytomegalovirus exposure and HLA in healthy donors. Study results and caveats: Among TCR beta chains, those listed as cytomegalovirus-associated numbered approximately 150.

This clone occurred once. Its antigen is unknown. The trim removed 8 bases at V and 2 bases at J, leaving 5 bases unmatched. The CDR3 consists of 13 residues. Germline assignment: CDR1 SNHLY and CDR2 FYNNEI. Sequencing was performed with immunoSEQ multiplex PCR; in TCRdb, only in-frame clones are kept and a portion is missing. There are 70,000 to 80,000 clones in the sample; approximately 94% occur only once, and 3% to 4% lies in the top ten. The V gene is TRBV2, the J gene TRBJ2-7, with 8 bases fitting TRBD1. Sequencing used PBMCs. This receptor was taken from a woman aged 18 to 35 in good health and CMV-seropositive. The CDR3 nucleotides are TGTGCCAGCGGGGGGACAGGACCCTACGAGCAGTACTTC. Residues: CASGGTGPYEQYF.